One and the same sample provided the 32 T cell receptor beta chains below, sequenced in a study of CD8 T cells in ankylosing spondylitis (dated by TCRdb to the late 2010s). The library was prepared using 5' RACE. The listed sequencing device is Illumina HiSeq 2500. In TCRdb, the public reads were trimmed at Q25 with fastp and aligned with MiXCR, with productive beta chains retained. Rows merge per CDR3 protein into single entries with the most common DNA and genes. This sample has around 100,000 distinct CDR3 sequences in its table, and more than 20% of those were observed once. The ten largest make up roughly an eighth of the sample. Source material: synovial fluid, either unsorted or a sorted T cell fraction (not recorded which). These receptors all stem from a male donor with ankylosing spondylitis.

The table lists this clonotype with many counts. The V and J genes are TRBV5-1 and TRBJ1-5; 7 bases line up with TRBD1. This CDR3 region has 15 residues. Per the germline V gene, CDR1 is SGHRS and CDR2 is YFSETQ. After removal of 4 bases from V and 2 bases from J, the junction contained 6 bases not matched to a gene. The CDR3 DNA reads TGCGCCAGCAGCCAGGATGGACAGGGCAATCAGCCCCAGCATTTT. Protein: CASSQDGQGNQPQHF. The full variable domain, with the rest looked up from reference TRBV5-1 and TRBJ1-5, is KAGVTQTPRYLIKTRGQQVTLSCSPISGHRSVSWYQQTPGQGLQFLFEYFSETQRNKGNFPGRFSGRQFSNSRSEMNVSTLELGDSALYLCASSQDGQGNQPQHFGDGTRLSIL.

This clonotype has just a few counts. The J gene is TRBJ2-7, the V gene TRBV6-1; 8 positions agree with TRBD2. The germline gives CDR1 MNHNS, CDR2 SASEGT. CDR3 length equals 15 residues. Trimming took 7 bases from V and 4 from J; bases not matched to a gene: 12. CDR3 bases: TGTGCCAGCATTCCGGACGGGAGGGCCTGGTACGAGCAGTACTTC. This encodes CASIPDGRAWYEQYF.

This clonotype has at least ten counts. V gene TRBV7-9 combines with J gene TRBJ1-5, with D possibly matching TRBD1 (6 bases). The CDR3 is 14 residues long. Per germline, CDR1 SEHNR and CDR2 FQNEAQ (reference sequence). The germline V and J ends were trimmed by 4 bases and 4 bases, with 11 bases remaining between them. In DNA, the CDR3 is TGTGCCAGCAGCTCGGGACATCCTAATCAGCCCCAGCATTTT. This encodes CASSSGHPNQPQHF.

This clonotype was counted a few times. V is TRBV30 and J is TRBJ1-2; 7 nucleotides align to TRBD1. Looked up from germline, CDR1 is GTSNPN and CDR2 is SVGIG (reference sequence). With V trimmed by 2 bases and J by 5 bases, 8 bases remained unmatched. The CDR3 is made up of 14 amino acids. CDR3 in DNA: TGTGCCTGGAGTTTGACAGGGAGCTTTTATGGCTACACCTTC. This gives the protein CAWSLTGSFYGYTF.

CDR3: CASSTYFGTKDQPQHF. DNA for the CDR3: TGTGCCAGTAGTACCTACTTCGGGACGAAAGACCAGCCCCAGCATTTT. The chain links TRBV19 to TRBJ1-5, with a tentative D call TRBD1 (5 bases). Looked up from germline, CDR1 is LNHDA and CDR2 is SQIVND (reference sequence). The CDR3 runs 16 residues. V dropped 4 bases and J dropped 7 bases, with 20 bases sitting between them.

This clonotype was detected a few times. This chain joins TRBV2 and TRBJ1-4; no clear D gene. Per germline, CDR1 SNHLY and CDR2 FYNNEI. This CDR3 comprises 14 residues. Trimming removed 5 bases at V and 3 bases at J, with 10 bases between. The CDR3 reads CASSRRGANEKLFF. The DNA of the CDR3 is TGTGCCAGCAGTCGACGTGGGGCTAATGAAAAACTGTTTTTT. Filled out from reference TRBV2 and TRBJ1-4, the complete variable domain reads EPEVTQTPSHQVTQMGQEVILRCVPISNHLYFYWYRQILGQKVEFLVSFYNNEISEKSEIFDDQFSVERPDGSNFTLKIRSTKLEDSAMYFCASSRRGANEKLFFGSGTQLSVL.

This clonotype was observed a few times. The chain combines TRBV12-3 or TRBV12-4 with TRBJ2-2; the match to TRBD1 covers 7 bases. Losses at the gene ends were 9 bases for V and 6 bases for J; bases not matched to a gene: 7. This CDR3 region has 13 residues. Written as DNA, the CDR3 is TGTGCCAGTACTGAACAGGGGTCCGGGGAGCTGTTTTTT. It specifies CASTEQGSGELFF.

CDR3 DNA sequence: TGTGCCAGTAGGGGGGTAAACTGGGATGGGCAGTACTTC. It yields the protein CASRGVNWDGQYF. This sequence joins TRBV25-1 and TRBJ2-7; D tentatively fits TRBD1 or TRBD2 (6 bases each). CDR3 size: 13 residues. Germline V CDR1 and CDR2: MGHDK, SYGVNS. V lost 9 bases, J lost 9 bases, and 21 bases lay in between.

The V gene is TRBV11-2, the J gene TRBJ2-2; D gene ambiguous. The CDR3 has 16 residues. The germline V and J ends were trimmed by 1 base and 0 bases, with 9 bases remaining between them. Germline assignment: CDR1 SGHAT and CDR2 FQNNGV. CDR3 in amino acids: CASSLGGVANTGELFF. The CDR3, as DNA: TGTGCCAGCAGCTTAGGTGGGGTCGCGAACACCGGGGAGCTGTTTTTT.

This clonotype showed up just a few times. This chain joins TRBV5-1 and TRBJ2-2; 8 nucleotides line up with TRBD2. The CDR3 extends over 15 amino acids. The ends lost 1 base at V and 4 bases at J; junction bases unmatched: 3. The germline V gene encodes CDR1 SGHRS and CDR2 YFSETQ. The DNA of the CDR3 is TGCGCCAGCAGCTTGAGAAGCGGGAGCACCGGGGAGCTGTTTTTT. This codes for CASSLRSGSTGELFF.

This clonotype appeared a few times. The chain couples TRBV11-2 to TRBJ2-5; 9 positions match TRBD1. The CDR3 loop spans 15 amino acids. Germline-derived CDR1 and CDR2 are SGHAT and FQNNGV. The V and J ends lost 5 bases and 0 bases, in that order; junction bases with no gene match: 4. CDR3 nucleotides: TGTGCCAGCAGCCTCGACAGGGGGTACCAAGAGACCCAGTACTTC. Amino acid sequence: CASSLDRGYQETQYF.

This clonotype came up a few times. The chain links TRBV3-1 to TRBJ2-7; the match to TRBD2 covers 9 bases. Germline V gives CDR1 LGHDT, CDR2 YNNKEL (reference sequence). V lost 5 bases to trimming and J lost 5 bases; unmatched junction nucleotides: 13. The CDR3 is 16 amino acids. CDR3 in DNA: TGTGCCAGCAGCGTCTTAAGGGGCGGGAGGGCCGACGAGCAGTACTTC. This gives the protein CASSVLRGGRADEQYF.

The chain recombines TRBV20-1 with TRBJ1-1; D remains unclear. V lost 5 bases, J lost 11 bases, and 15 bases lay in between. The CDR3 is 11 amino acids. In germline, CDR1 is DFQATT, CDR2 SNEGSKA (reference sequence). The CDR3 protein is CSALENYGAFF. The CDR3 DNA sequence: TGCAGTGCTCTAGAAAATTATGGGGCTTTCTTT.

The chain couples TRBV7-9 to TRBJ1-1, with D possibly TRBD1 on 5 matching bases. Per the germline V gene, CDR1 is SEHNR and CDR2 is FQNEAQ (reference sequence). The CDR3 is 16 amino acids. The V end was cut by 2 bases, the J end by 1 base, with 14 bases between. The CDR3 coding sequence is TGTGCCAGCAGCTTAATCCCGGTAGGGGCGAACACTGAAGCTTTCTTT. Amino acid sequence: CASSLIPVGANTEAFF. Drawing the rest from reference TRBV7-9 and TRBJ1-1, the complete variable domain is DTGVSQNPRHKITKRGQNVTFRCDPISEHNRLYWYRQTLGQGPEFLTYFQNEAQLEKSRLLSDRFSAERPKGSFSTLEIQRTEQGDSAMYLCASSLIPVGANTEAFFGQGTRLTVV.

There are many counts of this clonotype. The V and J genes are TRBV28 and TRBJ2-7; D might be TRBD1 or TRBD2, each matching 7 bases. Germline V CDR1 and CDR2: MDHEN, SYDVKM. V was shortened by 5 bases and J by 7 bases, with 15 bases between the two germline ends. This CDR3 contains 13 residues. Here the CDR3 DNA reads TGTGCCAGCAGTCAGGGGGGGGAAGGGGAGCAGTACTTC. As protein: CASSQGGEGEQYF.

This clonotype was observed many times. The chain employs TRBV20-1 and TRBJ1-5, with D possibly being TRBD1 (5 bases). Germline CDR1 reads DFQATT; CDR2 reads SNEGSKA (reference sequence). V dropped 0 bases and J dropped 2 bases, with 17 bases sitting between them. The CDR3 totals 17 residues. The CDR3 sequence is CSARDPRQGGGNQPQHF. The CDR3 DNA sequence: TGCAGTGCTAGAGATCCGAGGCAGGGTGGCGGCAATCAGCCCCAGCATTTT.

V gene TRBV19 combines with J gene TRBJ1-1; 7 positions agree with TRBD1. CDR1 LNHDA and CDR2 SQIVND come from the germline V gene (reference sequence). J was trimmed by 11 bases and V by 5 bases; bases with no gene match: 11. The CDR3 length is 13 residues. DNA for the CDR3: TGTGCCAGTAGTGGATTAAGGGGGCGAGAGGCTTTCTTT. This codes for CASSGLRGREAFF.

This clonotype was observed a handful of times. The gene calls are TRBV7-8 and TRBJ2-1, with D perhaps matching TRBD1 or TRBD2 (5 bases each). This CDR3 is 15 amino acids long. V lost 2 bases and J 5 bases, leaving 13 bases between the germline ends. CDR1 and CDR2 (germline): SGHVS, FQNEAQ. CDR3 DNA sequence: TGTGCCAGCAGCTTACGGCCCGAGGGGCACAATGAGCAGTTCTTC. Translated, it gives CASSLRPEGHNEQFF.

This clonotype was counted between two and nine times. Here the CDR3 reads CASSLEVQYEQYF. The CDR3 nucleotides read TGTGCCAGCAGCTTAGAAGTCCAATACGAGCAGTACTTC. This chain connects TRBV11-2 to TRBJ2-7; no reliable D call. The germline CDR1 and CDR2 sequences are SGHAT and FQNNGV. The CDR3 totals 13 residues. Trimming left V 0 bases short and J 4 bases short, with 7 bases between.

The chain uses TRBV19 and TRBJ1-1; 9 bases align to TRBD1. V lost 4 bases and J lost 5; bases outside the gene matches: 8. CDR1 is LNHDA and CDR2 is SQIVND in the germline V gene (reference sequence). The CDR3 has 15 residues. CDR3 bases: TGTGCCAGTAGTACGGACAGGGGCCGGGTTACTGAAGCTTTCTTT. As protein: CASSTDRGRVTEAFF.

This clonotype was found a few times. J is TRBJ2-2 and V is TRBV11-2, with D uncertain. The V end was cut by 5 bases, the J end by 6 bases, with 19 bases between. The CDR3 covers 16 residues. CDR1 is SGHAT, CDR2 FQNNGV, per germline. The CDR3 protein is CASSRIYSYRPGELFF. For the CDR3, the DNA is TGTGCCAGCAGCAGAATTTACTCCTACCGACCCGGGGAGCTGTTTTTT.

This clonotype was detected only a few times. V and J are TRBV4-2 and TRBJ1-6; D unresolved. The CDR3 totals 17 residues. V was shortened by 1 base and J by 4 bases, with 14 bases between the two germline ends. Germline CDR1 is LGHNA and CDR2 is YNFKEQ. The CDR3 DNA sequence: TGTGCCAGCAGCCAAGCCTCCGGCGGGCAGTATAATTCACCCCTCCACTTT. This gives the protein CASSQASGGQYNSPLHF.

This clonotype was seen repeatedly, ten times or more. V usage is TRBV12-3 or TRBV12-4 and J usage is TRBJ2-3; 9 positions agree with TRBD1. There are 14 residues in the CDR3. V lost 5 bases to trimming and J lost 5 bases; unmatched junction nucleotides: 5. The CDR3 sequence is CASSRTGAIDTQYF. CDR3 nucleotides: TGTGCCAGCAGTCGGACAGGGGCAATAGATACGCAGTATTTT.

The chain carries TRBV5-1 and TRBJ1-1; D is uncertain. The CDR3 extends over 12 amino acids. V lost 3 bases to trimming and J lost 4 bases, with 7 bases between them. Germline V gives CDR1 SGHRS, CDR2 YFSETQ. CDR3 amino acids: CASSWGGTEAFF. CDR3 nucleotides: TGCGCCAGCAGCTGGGGAGGCACTGAAGCTTTCTTT.

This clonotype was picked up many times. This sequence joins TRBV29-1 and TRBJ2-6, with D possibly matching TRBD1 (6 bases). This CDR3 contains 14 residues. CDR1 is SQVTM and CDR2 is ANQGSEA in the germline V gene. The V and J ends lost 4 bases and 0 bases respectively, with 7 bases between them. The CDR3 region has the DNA TGCAGCGTTGTACAGGGCTCTGGGGCCAACGTCCTGACTTTC. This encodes CSVVQGSGANVLTF.

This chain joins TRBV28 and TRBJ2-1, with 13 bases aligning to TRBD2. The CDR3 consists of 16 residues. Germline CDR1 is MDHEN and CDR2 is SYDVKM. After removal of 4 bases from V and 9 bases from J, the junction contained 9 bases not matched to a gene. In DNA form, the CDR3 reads TGTGCCAGCAGTTCCGGACTAGCGGGAGCTTTCGGTGAGCAGTTCTTC. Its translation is CASSSGLAGAFGEQFF.

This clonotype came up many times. CDR3 DNA: TGCGCCAGCAGCTTCATCATTAGCGGGAGTGGCAATGAGCAGTTCTTC. This gives the protein CASSFIISGSGNEQFF. The chain employs TRBV5-1 and TRBJ2-1, with 9 bases matching TRBD2. V lost 2 bases and J lost 6; bases outside the gene matches: 9. This CDR3 has 16 residues. Germline V gene sequence: CDR1 SGHRS, CDR2 YFSETQ.

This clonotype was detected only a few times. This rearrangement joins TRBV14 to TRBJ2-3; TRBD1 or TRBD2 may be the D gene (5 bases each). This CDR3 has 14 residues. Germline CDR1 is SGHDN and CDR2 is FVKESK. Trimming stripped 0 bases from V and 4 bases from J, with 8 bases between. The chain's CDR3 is CASSQDGTPDTQYF. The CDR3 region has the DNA TGTGCCAGCAGCCAAGATGGGACCCCAGATACGCAGTATTTT. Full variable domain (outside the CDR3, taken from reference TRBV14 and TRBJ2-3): EAGVTQFPSHSVIEKGQTVTLRCDPISGHDNLYWYRRVMGKEIKFLLHFVKESKQDESGMPNNRFLAERTGGTYSTLKVQPAELEDSGVYFCASSQDGTPDTQYFGPGTRLTVL.

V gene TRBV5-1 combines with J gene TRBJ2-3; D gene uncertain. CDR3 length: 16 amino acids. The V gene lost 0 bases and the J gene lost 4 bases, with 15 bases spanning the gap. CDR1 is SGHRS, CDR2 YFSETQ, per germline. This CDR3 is CASSLESGLGPDTQYF. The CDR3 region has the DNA TGCGCCAGCAGCTTGGAGTCCGGGTTAGGGCCAGATACGCAGTATTTT.

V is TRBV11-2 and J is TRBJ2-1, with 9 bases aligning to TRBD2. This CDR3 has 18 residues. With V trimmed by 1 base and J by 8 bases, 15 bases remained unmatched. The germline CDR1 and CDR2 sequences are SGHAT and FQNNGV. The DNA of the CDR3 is TGTGCCAGCAGCTTAGGTCGAGCGGGAGGAACGGGGATCGATGAGCAGTTCTTC. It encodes CASSLGRAGGTGIDEQFF.

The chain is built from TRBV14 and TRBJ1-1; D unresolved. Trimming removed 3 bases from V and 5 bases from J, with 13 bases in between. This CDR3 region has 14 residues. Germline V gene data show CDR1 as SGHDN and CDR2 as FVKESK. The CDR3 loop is CASSHQRFDTEAFF. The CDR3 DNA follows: TGTGCCAGCAGCCATCAGCGGTTCGATACTGAAGCTTTCTTT.

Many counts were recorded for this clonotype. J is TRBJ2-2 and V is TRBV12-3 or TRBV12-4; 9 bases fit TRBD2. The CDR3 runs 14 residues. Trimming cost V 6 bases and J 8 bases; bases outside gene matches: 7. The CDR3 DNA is TGTGCCAGCAGCAAAGCGGGAGGCGGGGGGGAGCTGTTTTTT. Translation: CASSKAGGGGELFF.